This T cell receptor beta chain appears in the sequencing data of a study of sequential checkpoint blockade in melanoma. TCRdb's copy holds only in-frame clones and misses some; the assay was immunoSEQ multiplex PCR. The sample lists 19,000 or so clones; 67% were seen once. CDR3 length equals 12 residues. Per the germline V gene, CDR1 is SGDLS and CDR2 is YYNGEE. The germline V and J ends were trimmed by 4 bases and 8 bases, with 12 bases remaining between them. Regarding treatment: randomized to nivolumab then ipilimumab (arm A) or the reverse (arm B). No patient had prior DNA-damaging chemotherapy. The sequence derives from a human donor with melanoma. The V gene is TRBV9, the J gene TRBJ1-2, with D perhaps TRBD1 (5 bases). The sample in question was CD8+ T cells sorted from blood (inferred from file names), obtained from a patient given nivolumab and ipilimumab in sequence. CDR3 DNA: TGTGCCAGCAGCATCGACCCAGGGGGCTACACCTTC. Protein product: CASSIDPGGYTF.